The clone carrying this TCR beta chain was detected only a few times. Its target is not known. The data were taken from a study of identical twins. Study-wide points: Some out-of-frame alpha sequences were shared by twins, and these showed excess low generation probability. With abundant cord blood beta clonotypes, insertions were fewer; memory repertoires showed no such pattern.

TCRdb analysed the 5' RACE reads with MiXCR anew, one entry per CDR3 protein. The sample includes roughly 490,000 distinct CDR3 sequences, approximately 15% of them seen just once. Trimming took 4 bases from V and 3 from J; bases not matched to a gene: 9. The CDR3 loop spans 16 amino acids. The germline gives CDR1 SEHNR, CDR2 FQNEAQ (reference sequence). The same sample was also studied in work on yellow fever vaccine responses in identical twins. That paper notes: Twins reportedly had a vaccine T cell response that seemed partly convergent, partly personalized.

The V call is TRBV7-9, the J call TRBJ2-5, with 9 bases aligning to TRBD2. Sequencing was done on a sample of CD4+ T cells sorted from blood. The sequence came from a woman in her late teens or twenties in good health. This CDR3 reads CASSSRLAGIKETQYF. The CDR3, as DNA: TGTGCCAGCAGCTCCCGTCTAGCGGGGATTAAAGAGACCCAGTACTTC.